The following is a T cell receptor beta chain sequence with its context. Its target is unknown. The CDR3 contains 14 residues. Trimming left V 6 bases short and J 5 bases short, with 17 bases between. CDR1 MDHEN and CDR2 SYDVKM come from the germline V gene. This record belongs to a study of blood T cells in healthy people across ages. Study-wide results and caveats: In long-lived donors, naive CD4+ cell counts and diversity exceeded those of aged donors.

Through a sample-barcoded 5' primer and a J-beta primer mix, a second PCR was run for about 7 to 12 cycles. No fewer than 2.5 million CDR3-containing paired-end reads came from each sample. TCRdb used MiXCR to reprocess the 5' RACE reads, holding one entry per CDR3 protein. The table shows roughly 1,500,000 distinct CDR3 sequences, with 30% to 40% occurring only once. Per individual sample, total RNA of at least 6 micrograms was extracted. V is TRBV28 and J is TRBJ2-7, with D perhaps TRBD2 (6 bases). This receptor was identified in a woman in her thirties in good health. The sequencing sample was made of blood. This chain's CDR3 is CASRSPGTVDEQYF. The CDR3 coding sequence is TGTGCCAGCAGGTCCCCGGGGACTGTAGACGAGCAGTACTTC.